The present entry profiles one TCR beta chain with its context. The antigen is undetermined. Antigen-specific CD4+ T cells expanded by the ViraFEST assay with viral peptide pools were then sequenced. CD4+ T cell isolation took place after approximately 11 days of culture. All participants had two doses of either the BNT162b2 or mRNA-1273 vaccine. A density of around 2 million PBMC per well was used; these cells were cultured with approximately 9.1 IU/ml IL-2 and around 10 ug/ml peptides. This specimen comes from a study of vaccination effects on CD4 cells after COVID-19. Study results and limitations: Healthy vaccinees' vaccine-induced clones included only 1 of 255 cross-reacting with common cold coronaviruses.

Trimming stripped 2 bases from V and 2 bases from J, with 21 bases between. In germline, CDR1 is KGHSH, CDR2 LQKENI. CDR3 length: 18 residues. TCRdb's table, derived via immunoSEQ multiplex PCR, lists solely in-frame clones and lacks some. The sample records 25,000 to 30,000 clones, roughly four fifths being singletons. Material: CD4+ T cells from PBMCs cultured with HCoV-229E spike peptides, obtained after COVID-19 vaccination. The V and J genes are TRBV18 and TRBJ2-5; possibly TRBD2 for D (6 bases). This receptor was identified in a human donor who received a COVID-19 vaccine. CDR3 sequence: CASSPGWLATEGQETQYF. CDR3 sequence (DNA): TGTGCCAGCTCACCAGGGTGGCTAGCGACGGAGGGACAAGAGACCCAGTACTTC.